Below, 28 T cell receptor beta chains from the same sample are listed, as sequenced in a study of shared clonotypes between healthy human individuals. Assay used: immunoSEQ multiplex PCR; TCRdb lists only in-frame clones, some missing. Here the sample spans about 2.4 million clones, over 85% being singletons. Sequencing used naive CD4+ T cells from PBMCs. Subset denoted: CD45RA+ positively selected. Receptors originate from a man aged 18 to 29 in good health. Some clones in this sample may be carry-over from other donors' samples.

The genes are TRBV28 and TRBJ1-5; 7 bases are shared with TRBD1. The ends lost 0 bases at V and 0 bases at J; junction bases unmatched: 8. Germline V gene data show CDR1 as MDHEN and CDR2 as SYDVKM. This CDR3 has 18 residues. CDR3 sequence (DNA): TGTGCCAGCAGTTTATGGGAGGGGACAGCTTATAGCAATCAGCCCCAGCATTTT. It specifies CASSLWEGTAYSNQPQHF. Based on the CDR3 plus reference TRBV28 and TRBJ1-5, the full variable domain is DVKVTQSSRYLVKRTGEKVFLECVQDMDHENMFWYRQDPGLGLRLIYFSYDVKMKEKGDIPEGYSVSREKKERFSLILESASTNQTSMYLCASSLWEGTAYSNQPQHFGDGTRLSIL.

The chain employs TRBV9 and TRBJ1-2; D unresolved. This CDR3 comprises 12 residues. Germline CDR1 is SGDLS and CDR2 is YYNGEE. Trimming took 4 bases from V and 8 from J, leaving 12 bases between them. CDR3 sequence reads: CASSLDAGGYTF. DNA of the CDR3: TGTGCCAGCAGCCTCGACGCGGGGGGCTACACCTTC.

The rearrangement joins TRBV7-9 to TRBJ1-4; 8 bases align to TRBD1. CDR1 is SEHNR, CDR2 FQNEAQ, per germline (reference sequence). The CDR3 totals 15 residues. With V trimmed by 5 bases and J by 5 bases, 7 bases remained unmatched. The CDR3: CASSPQGQENEKLFF. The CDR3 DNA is TGTGCCAGCAGCCCGCAGGGACAGGAGAATGAAAAACTGTTTTTT.

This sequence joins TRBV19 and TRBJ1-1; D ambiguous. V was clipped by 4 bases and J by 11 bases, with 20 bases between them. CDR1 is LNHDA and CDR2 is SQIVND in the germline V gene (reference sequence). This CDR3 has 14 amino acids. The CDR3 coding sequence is TGTGCCAGTAGTACTCAAAAAGGGCAGTCGGGGGCTTTCTTT. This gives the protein CASSTQKGQSGAFF.

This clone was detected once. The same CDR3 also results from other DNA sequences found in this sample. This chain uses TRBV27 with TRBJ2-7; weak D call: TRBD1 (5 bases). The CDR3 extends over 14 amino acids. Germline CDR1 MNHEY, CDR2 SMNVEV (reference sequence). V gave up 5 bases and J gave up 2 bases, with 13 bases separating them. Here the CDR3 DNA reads TGTGCCAGCAGTCCCTCAGGGCTCCCCTACGAGCAGTACTTC. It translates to CASSPSGLPYEQYF.

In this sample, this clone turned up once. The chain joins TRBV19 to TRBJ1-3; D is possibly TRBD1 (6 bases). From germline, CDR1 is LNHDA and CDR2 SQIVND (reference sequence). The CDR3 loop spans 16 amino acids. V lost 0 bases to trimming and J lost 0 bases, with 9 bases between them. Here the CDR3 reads CASSIDRTASGNTIYF. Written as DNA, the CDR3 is TGTGCCAGTAGTATAGATCGGACAGCCTCTGGAAACACCATATATTTT.

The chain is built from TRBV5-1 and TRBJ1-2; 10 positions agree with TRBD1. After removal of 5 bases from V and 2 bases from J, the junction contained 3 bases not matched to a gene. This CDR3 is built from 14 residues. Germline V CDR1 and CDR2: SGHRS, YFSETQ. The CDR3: CASRPGQGNYGYTF. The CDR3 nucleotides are TGCGCCAGCAGGCCGGGACAGGGGAACTATGGCTACACCTTC.

This CDR3 reads CASSSQIDREAFF. The CDR3 DNA sequence: TGCGCCAGCAGCTCCCAAATTGACAGGGAAGCTTTCTTT. V is TRBV5-1 and J is TRBJ1-1, with D possibly TRBD1 on 6 matching bases. The CDR3 loop spans 13 amino acids. V was cut by 3 bases and J by 8 bases, with 14 bases left in between. Germline loops: CDR1 SGHRS, CDR2 YFSETQ.

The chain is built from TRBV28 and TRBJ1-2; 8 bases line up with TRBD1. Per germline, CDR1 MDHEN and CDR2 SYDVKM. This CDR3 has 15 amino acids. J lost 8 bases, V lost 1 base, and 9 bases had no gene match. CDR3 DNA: TGTGCCAGCAGTTTATACGGACCGGACAGGGAAGGCTACACCTTC. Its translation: CASSLYGPDREGYTF.

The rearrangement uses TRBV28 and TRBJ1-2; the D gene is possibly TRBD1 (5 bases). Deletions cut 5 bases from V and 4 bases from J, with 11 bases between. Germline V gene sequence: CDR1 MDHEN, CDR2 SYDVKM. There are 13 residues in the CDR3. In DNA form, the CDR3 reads TGTGCCAGCAGTATACGACAGCTCTATGGCTACACCTTC. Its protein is CASSIRQLYGYTF.

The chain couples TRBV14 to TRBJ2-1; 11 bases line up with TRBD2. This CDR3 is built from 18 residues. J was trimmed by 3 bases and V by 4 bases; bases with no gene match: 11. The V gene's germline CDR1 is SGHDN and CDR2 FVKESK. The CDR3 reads CASSRGFTSGRSYNEQFF. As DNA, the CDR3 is TGTGCCAGCAGCCGGGGGTTCACTAGCGGGAGAAGCTACAATGAGCAGTTCTTC. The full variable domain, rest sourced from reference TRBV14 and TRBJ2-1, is EAGVTQFPSHSVIEKGQTVTLRCDPISGHDNLYWYRRVMGKEIKFLLHFVKESKQDESGMPNNRFLAERTGGTYSTLKVQPAELEDSGVYFCASSRGFTSGRSYNEQFFGPGTRLTVL.

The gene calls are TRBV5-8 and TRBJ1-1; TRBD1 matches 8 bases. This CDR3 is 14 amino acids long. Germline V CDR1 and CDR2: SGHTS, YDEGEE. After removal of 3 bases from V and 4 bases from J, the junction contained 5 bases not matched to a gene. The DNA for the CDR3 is TGTGCCAGCAGCTGGACAGGGTATGTCACTGAAGCTTTCTTT. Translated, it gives CASSWTGYVTEAFF.

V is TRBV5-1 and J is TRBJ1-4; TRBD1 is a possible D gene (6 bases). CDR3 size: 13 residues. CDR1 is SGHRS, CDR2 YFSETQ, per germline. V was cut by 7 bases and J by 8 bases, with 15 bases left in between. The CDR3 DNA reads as TGCGCCAGCCGGACAGACTCGGGGGAAAAACTGTTTTTT. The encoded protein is CASRTDSGEKLFF. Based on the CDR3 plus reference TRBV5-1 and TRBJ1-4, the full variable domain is KAGVTQTPRYLIKTRGQQVTLSCSPISGHRSVSWYQQTPGQGLQFLFEYFSETQRNKGNFPGRFSGRQFSNSRSEMNVSTLELGDSALYLCASRTDSGEKLFFGSGTQLSVL.

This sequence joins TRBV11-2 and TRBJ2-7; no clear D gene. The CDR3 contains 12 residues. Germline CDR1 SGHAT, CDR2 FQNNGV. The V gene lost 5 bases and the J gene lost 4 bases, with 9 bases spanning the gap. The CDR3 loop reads CASSPQNYEQYF. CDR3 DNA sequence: TGTGCCAGCAGCCCCCAGAATTACGAGCAGTACTTC.

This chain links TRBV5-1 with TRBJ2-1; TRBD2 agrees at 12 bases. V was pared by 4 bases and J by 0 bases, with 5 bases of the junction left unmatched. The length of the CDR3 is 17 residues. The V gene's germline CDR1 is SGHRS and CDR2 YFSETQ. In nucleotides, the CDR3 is TGCGCCAGCAGCCGGACTAGCGGGATATTCTCCTACAATGAGCAGTTCTTC. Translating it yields CASSRTSGIFSYNEQFF.

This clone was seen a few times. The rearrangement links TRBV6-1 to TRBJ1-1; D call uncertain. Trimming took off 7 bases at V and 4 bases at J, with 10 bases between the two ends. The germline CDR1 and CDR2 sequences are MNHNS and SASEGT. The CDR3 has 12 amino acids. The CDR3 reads CASIVSGTEAFF. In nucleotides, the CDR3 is TGTGCCAGCATAGTATCCGGCACTGAAGCTTTCTTT.

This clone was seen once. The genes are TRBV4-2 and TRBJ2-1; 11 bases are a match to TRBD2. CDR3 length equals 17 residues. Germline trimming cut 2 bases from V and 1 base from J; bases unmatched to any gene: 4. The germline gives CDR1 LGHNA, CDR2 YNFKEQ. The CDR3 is CASSQNSGRDSYNEQFF. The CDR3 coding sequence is TGTGCCAGCAGCCAAAATAGCGGGAGGGATTCCTACAATGAGCAGTTCTTC.

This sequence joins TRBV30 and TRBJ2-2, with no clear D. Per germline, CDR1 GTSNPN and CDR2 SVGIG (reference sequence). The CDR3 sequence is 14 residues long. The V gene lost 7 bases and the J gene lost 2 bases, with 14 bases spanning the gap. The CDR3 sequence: CASAPGLNTGELFF. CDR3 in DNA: TGTGCCTCCGCACCCGGGCTAAACACCGGGGAGCTGTTTTTT. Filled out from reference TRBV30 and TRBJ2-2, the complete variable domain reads SQTIHQWPATLVQPVGSPLSLECTVEGTSNPNLYWYRQAAGRGLQLLFYSVGIGQISSEVPQNLSASRPQDRQFILSSKKLLLSDSGFYLCASAPGLNTGELFFGEGSRLTVL.

The DNA of the CDR3 is TGTGCCAGCAGGGGGCTAGCCTACGAGCAGTACTTC. Translation gives CASRGLAYEQYF. The V and J genes are TRBV25-1 and TRBJ2-7, with a possible D match to TRBD1 (5 bases). This CDR3 contains 12 residues. V dropped 6 bases and J dropped 2 bases, with 8 bases sitting between them. Germline CDR1 reads MGHDK; CDR2 reads SYGVNS.

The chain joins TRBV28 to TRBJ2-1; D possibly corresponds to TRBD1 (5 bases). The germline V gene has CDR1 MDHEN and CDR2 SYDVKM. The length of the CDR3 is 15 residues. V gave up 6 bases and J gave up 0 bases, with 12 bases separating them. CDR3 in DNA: TGTGCCAGCAGCCCCGGACATAGCTCCTACAATGAGCAGTTCTTC. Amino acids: CASSPGHSSYNEQFF.

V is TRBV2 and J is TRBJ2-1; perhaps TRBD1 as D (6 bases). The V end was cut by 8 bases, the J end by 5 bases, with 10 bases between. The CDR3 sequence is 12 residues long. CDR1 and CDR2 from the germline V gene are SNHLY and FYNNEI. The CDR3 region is CASRDKDNEQFF. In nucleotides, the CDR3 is TGTGCCAGCCGGGACAAAGACAATGAGCAGTTCTTC.

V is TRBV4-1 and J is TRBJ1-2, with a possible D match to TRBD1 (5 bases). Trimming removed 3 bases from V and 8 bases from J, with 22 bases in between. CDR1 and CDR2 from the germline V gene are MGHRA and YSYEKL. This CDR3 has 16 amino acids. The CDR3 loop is CASSHSTAPGVWGYTF. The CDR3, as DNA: TGCGCCAGCAGCCATTCGACGGCCCCGGGGGTTTGGGGCTACACCTTC.

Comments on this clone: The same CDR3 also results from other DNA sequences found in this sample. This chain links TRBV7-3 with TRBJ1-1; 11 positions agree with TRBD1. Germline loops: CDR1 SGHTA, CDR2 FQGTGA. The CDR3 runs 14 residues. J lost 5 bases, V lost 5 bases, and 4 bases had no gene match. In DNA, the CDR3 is TGTGCCAGCAGCCTCGGACAGGGGGCGACTGAAGCTTTCTTT. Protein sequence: CASSLGQGATEAFF.

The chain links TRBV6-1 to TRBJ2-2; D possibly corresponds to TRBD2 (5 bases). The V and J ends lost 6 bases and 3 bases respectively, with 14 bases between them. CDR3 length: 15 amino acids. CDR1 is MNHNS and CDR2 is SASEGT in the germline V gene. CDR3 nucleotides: TGTGCCAGCAGCTACGCCGGGGAGTACACCGGGGAGCTGTTTTTT. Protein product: CASSYAGEYTGELFF.

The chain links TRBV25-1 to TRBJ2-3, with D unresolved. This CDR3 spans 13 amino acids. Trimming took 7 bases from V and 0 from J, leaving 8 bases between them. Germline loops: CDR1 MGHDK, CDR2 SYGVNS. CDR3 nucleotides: TGTGCCAGCAAGGCCGGGAGCACAGATACGCAGTATTTT. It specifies CASKAGSTDTQYF. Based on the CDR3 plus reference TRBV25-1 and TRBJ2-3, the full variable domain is EADIYQTPRYLVIGTGKKITLECSQTMGHDKMYWYQQDPGMELHLIHYSYGVNSTEKGDLSSESTVSRIRTEHFPLTLESARPSHTSQYLCASKAGSTDTQYFGPGTRLTVL.

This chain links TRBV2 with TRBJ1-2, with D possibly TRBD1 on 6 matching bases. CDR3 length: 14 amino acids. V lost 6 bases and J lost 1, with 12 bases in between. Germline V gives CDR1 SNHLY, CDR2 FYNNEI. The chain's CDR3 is CASRGDTHNYGYTF. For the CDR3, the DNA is TGTGCCAGCAGAGGGGACACTCATAACTATGGCTACACCTTC.

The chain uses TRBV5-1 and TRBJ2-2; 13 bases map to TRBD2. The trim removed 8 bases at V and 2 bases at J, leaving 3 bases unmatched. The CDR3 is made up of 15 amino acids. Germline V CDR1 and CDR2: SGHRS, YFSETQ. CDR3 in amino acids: CASGTSGDNTGELFF. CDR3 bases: TGCGCCAGTGGGACTAGCGGGGATAACACCGGGGAGCTGTTTTTT.

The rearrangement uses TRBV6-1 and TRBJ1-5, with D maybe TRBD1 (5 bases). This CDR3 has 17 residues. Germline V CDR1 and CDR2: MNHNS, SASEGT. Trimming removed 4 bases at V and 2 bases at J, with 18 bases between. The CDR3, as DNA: TGTGCCAGCAGTGGGTCAAGAGGGGCCTGGGGCAATCAGCCCCAGCATTTT. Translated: CASSGSRGAWGNQPQHF.